This T cell receptor (beta chain) was identified in a study of identifying expanded T cells in peripheral blood. Findings and limits, study-wide: Approximately two-week clone count variance significantly increased as total template count grew. Roughly 1.1 clones differed between technical replicates, versus approximately 17 and 20 over time.

Assay used: immunoSEQ multiplex PCR; TCRdb lists only in-frame clones, some missing. The repertoire holds approximately 130,000 clones, with 86% as singletons. The V end was cut by 6 bases, the J end by 2 bases, with 5 bases between. CDR1 and CDR2 (germline): MNHNS, SASEGT. The CDR3 has 11 amino acids. A note on this clone: The antigen is undetermined.

Collection occurred without any documented infections or immune events in donors. This rearrangement joins TRBV6-1 to TRBJ2-7, with D uncertain. Sequencing used blood. The TCR sequence derives from a person aged 18 to 75 in good health. CDR3 sequence reads: CASRLTYEQYF. The CDR3 coding sequence is TGTGCCAGCAGGCTCACCTACGAGCAGTACTTC.